One and the same sample provided the 18 T cell receptor beta chains below, sequenced in a study of regulatory T cells in long-lasting Graves disease. Described time point: newly diagnosed GD, antithyroid drugs for less than 3 months. PBMCs were the source of the RNA used for TCR sequencing. Researchers made TCR beta libraries by using iRepertoire HTBI primers and running Arm-PCR on CDR3 regions. TCRdb re-analysed the multiplex PCR reads in MiXCR, keeping a single row per CDR3 protein. The sample has about 470,000 distinct CDR3 sequences, 15% seen once. These data were also filed under a second study, of T cells in Graves' hyperthyroidism and ophthalmopathy.

The starting material was peripheral blood mononuclear cells (PBMCs), obtained at new diagnosis, from a patient treated with antithyroid drugs. These receptors all stem from a woman under 40 with Graves disease.

Only a few counts were recorded for this clonotype. This CDR3 reads CASSFEGRSTDTQYF. The CDR3 bases are TGTGCCAGCAGCTTTGAGGGACGGAGCACAGATACGCAGTATTTT. J is TRBJ2-3 and V is TRBV7-2; D tentatively reads TRBD1 or TRBD2 (5 bases each). Deletions cut 3 bases from V and 0 bases from J, with 10 bases between. The germline gives CDR1 SGHTA, CDR2 FQGNSA. This CDR3 comprises 15 residues.

This clonotype was detected many times. The chain couples TRBV15 to TRBJ2-1, with 10 bases identical to TRBD1. The germline V gene encodes CDR1 LNHNV and CDR2 YYDKDF (reference sequence). The CDR3 runs to 15 residues. V shed 5 bases, J shed 9 bases, and the junction held 10 bases outside the gene matches. The CDR3 region has the DNA TGTGCCACCAGCGTCCGGGACAGGGGCGTTAGTGAGCAGTTCTTC. It encodes CATSVRDRGVSEQFF.

This clonotype was seen at least ten times. V and J are TRBV2 and TRBJ2-1, with D perhaps TRBD1 (7 bases). The length of the CDR3 is 16 residues. Deletions cut 2 bases from V and 4 bases from J, with 15 bases between. Germline values: CDR1 SNHLY, CDR2 FYNNEI. The CDR3 spells CASSERGQGGYNEQFF. CDR3 DNA: TGTGCCAGCAGTGAAAGGGGCCAGGGGGGATACAATGAGCAGTTCTTC.

The table lists this clonotype with many counts. The chain employs TRBV5-4 and TRBJ1-2; a possible D gene is TRBD1 (6 bases). V lost 6 bases and J 0 bases, leaving 15 bases between the germline ends. The CDR3 runs to 15 residues. In germline, CDR1 is SGHNT, CDR2 YYREEE (reference sequence). CDR3 amino acids: CASISGGPSNYGYTF. The CDR3 DNA is TGTGCCAGCATAAGTGGGGGGCCATCTAACTATGGCTACACCTTC.

This clonotype was found many times. The V and J genes are TRBV28 and TRBJ2-7; D is unclear. CDR3 size: 12 residues. Trimming removed 6 bases from V and 3 bases from J, with 9 bases in between. CDR1 MDHEN and CDR2 SYDVKM come from the germline V gene. CDR3 in amino acids: CASSHDGYEQYF. CDR3 DNA sequence: TGTGCCAGCAGCCACGACGGCTACGAGCAGTACTTC.

The table lists this clonotype with a few counts. V usage is TRBV28 and J usage is TRBJ2-6; possibly TRBD1 for D (6 bases). The CDR3 spans 17 residues. Germline V gives CDR1 MDHEN, CDR2 SYDVKM. Trimming cost V 1 base and J 2 bases, with 12 bases left between them. The CDR3 spells CASSLSYRAAGANVLTF. CDR3 in DNA: TGTGCCAGCAGTTTATCCTACAGGGCTGCTGGGGCCAACGTCCTGACTTTC.

This clonotype was counted a few times. The chain employs TRBV9 and TRBJ2-7; D ambiguous. In germline, CDR1 is SGDLS, CDR2 YYNGEE. The V and J ends lost 2 bases and 7 bases respectively, with 16 bases between them. The CDR3 consists of 14 residues. In DNA form, the CDR3 reads TGTGCCAGCAGCGTGAGTTTCGCACAGACGGAGCAGTACTTC. This gives the protein CASSVSFAQTEQYF.

Comment on this clonotype: A much larger clone differs by one base, so this may be a read error. This chain joins TRBV20-1 and TRBJ2-5; D might be TRBD1 (6 bases). The germline V gene has CDR1 DFQATT and CDR2 SNEGSKA (reference sequence). The CDR3 totals 14 residues. The V and J ends lost 6 bases and 1 base respectively, with 15 bases between them. CDR3 amino acids: CSATLVGAQETQYF. In DNA, the CDR3 is TGCAGTGCCACTCTAGTGGGGGCCCAAGAGACCCAGTACTTC.

This clonotype appeared many times. V is TRBV6-5 and J is TRBJ1-1; D not certain. Trimming took off 2 bases at V and 1 base at J, with 5 bases between the two ends. The germline V gene has CDR1 MNHEY and CDR2 SVGAGI. CDR3 length: 13 residues. The CDR3 bases are TGTGCCAGCAGTTACAAAAGGAACACTGAAGCTTTCTTT. Encoded protein: CASSYKRNTEAFF.

This clonotype was counted at least ten times. The gene calls are TRBV30 and TRBJ1-2, with D possibly being TRBD1 (6 bases). CDR1 is GTSNPN, CDR2 SVGIG, per germline (reference sequence). Between the trimmed V and J ends, which lost 4 bases and 5 bases, there was a span of 14 bases. The CDR3 totals 13 residues. CDR3 amino acids: CAWTQDRPYGYTF. As DNA, the CDR3 is TGTGCCTGGACACAAGACAGGCCATATGGCTACACCTTC.

This clonotype was seen repeatedly, ten times or more. The gene calls are TRBV6-1 and TRBJ1-1; D gene unclear. Germline CDR1 reads MNHNS; CDR2 reads SASEGT. The V gene lost 2 bases and the J gene lost 7 bases, with 8 bases spanning the gap. CDR3 length equals 12 residues. The CDR3 nucleotides are TGTGCCAGCAGTGAAACGAGGAGTGAAGCTTTCTTT. Protein sequence: CASSETRSEAFF.

This clonotype was counted ten times or more. The chain links TRBV11-2 to TRBJ2-1; D perhaps matches TRBD2 (6 bases). Germline CDR1 is SGHAT and CDR2 is FQNNGV. Trimming took 3 bases from V and 8 from J, leaving 11 bases between them. The CDR3 is 13 residues long. The CDR3: CASSLGGEDEQFF. Written as DNA, the CDR3 is TGTGCCAGCAGCTTGGGGGGAGAGGATGAGCAGTTCTTC.

This chain connects TRBV25-1 to TRBJ1-1; TRBD1 is a possible D gene (6 bases). The germline V gene has CDR1 MGHDK and CDR2 SYGVNS. The ends were cut back, 2 bases at V and 2 bases at J, with 9 bases in the middle. The CDR3 has 14 residues. The CDR3 spells CASSEDRINTEAFF. The CDR3 DNA is TGTGCCAGCAGTGAAGACAGGATAAACACTGAAGCTTTCTTT.

This clonotype has ten or more counts. The chain carries TRBV6-1 and TRBJ2-5; 7 bases fit TRBD2. With 1 base clipped from V and 0 bases from J, the junction kept 5 bases outside the gene matches. This CDR3 is 16 amino acids long. Germline V gene data show CDR1 as MNHNS and CDR2 as SASEGT. The CDR3 DNA follows: TGTGCCAGCAGTGAAGAGCTAGCGGTTTACCAAGAGACCCAGTACTTC. It yields the protein CASSEELAVYQETQYF.

This clonotype has a count of ten or more. The chain employs TRBV7-3 and TRBJ2-1; 10 nucleotides agree with TRBD2. Germline V gives CDR1 SGHTA, CDR2 FQGTGA. Unmatched junction bases numbered 12, after V lost 5 bases and J lost 5 bases. The CDR3 spans 17 residues. CDR3: CASSPGPSGRVNNEQFF. In DNA form, the CDR3 reads TGTGCCAGCAGCCCGGGCCCGAGCGGGAGGGTGAACAATGAGCAGTTCTTC.

This clonotype was found many times. The chain is built from TRBV20-1 and TRBJ2-5, with D maybe TRBD1 (6 bases). Germline-derived CDR1 and CDR2 are DFQATT and SNEGSKA (reference sequence). Trimming took 5 bases from V and 5 from J, leaving 15 bases between them. The CDR3 has 13 residues. The CDR3 region is CSARSDRRETQYF. Here the CDR3 DNA reads TGCAGTGCTCGGAGCGACAGGCGGGAGACCCAGTACTTC.

Note on this clonotype: As the CDR3 is not closed by the conserved phenylalanine or tryptophan, this likely results from a read error. The V call is TRBV5-6, the J call TRBJ2-7; no firm D call. V lost 3 bases and J 0 bases, leaving 4 bases between the germline ends. This CDR3 spans 12 amino acids. The germline V gene encodes CDR1 SGHDT and CDR2 YYEEEE. The CDR3 sequence: CASSSPSYEQYL. DNA for the CDR3: TGTGCCAGCAGCTCTCCCTCCTACGAGCAGTACCTC.

The rearrangement links TRBV6-2 or TRBV6-3 to TRBJ2-5, with 10 bases lining up with TRBD2. Germline CDR1 is MNHEY and CDR2 is SVGEGT. Trimming at V came to 5 bases and at J to 3 bases, leaving 6 bases not matched to a gene. This CDR3 has 15 amino acids. CDR3 sequence (DNA): TGTGCCAGCAGTGGAGAAGGACTAGCGGAAGAGACCCAGTACTTC. Amino acids: CASSGEGLAEETQYF.